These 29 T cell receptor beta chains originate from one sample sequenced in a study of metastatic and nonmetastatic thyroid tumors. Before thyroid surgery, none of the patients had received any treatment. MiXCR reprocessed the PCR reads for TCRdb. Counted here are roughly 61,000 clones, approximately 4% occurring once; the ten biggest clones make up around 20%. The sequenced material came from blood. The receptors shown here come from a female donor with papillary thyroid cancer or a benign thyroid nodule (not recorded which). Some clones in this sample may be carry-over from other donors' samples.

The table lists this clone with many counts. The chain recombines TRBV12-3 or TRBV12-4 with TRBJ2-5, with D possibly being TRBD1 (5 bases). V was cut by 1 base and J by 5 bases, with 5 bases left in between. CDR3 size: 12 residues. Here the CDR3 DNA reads TGTGCCAGCAGTTTAGAGGGGGAGACCCAGTACTTC. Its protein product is CASSLEGETQYF.

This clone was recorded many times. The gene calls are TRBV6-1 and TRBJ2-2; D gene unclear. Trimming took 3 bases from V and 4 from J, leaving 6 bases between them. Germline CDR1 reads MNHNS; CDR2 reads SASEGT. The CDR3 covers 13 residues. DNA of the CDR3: TGTGCCAGCAGTGACTCGTTCACCGGGGAGCTGTTTTTT. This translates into CASSDSFTGELFF.

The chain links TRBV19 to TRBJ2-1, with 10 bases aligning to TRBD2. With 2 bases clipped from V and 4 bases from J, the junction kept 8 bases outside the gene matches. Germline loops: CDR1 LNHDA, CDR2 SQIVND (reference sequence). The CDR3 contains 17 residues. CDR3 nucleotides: TGTGCCAGTAGTATACAGTCGACTAGCGGGCCTTACAATGAGCAGTTCTTC. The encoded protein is CASSIQSTSGPYNEQFF.

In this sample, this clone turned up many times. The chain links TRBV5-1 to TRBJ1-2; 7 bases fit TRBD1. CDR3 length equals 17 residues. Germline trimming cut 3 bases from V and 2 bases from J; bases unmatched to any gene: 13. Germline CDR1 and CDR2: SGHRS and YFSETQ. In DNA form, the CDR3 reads TGCGCCAGCAGCTACTCCTCCGGACAGGTGGGAAACTATGGCTACACCTTC. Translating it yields CASSYSSGQVGNYGYTF.

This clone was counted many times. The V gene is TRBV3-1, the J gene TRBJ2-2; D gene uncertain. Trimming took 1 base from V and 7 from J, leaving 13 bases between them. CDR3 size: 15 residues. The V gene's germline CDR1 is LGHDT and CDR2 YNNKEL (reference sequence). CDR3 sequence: CASSQGTLWGGELFF. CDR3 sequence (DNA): TGTGCCAGCAGCCAAGGGACCCTGTGGGGCGGGGAGCTGTTTTTT. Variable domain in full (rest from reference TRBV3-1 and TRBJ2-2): DTAVSQTPKYLVTQMGNDKSIKCEQNLGHDTMYWYKQDSKKFLKIMFSYNNKELIINETVPNRFSPKSPDKAHLNLHINSLELGDSAVYFCASSQGTLWGGELFFGEGSRLTVL.

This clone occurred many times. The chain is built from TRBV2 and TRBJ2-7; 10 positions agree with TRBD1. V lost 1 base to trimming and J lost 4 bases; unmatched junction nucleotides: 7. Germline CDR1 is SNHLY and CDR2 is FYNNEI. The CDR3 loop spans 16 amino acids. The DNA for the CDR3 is TGTGCCAGCAGTGAAGGGACAGGGGGAGGACGATACGAGCAGTACTTC. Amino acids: CASSEGTGGGRYEQYF.

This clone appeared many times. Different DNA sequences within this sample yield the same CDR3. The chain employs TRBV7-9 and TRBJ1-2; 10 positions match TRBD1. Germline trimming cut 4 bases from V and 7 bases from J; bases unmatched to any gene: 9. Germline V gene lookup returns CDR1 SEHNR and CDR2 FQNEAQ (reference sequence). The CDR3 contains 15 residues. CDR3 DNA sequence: TGTGCCAGCAGCTCCGACAGGGGGCGGGCTGGTGGCTACACCTTC. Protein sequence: CASSSDRGRAGGYTF.

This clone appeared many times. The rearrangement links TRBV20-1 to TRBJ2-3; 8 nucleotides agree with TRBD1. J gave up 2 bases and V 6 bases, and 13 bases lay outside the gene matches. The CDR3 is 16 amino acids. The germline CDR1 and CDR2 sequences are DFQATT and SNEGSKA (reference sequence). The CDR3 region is CSAETAWTGPTDTQYF. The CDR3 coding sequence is TGCAGTGCCGAGACGGCGTGGACAGGGCCCACAGATACGCAGTATTTT.

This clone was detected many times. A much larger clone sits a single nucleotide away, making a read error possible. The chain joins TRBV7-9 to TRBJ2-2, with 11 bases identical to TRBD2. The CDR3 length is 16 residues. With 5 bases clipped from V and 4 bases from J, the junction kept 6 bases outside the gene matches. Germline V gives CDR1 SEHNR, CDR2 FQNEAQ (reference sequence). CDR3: CASSQIAGGFTGELFF. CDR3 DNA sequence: TGTGCCAGCAGCCAAATAGCGGGAGGGTTCACCGGGGAGCTGTTTTTT.

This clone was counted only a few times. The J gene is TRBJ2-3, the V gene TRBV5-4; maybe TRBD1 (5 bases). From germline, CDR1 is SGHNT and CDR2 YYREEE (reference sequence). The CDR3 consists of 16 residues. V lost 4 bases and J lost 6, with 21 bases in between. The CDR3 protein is CASSPAGPRNRDTQYF. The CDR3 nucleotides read TGTGCCAGCAGCCCCGCAGGGCCCCGCAACCGGGATACGCAGTATTTT. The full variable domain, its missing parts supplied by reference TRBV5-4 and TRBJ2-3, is ETGVTQSPTHLIKTRGQQVTLRCSSQSGHNTVSWYQQALGQGPQFIFQYYREEENGRGNFPPRFSGLQFPNYSSELNVNALELDDSALYLCASSPAGPRNRDTQYFGPGTRLTVL.

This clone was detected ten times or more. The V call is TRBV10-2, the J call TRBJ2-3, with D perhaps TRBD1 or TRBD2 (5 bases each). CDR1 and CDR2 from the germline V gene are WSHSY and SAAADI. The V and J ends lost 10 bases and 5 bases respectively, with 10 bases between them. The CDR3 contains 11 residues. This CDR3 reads CATGQEDTQYF. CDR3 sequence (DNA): TGCGCCACGGGGCAAGAAGATACGCAGTATTTT.

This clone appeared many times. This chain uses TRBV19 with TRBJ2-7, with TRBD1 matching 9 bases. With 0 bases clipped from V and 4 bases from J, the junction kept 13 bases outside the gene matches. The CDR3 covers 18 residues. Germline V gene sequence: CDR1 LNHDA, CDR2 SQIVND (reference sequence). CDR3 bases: TGTGCCAGTAGTATAGATGGGGCAGCCGGGACAGGGACATACGAGCAGTACTTC. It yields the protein CASSIDGAAGTGTYEQYF.

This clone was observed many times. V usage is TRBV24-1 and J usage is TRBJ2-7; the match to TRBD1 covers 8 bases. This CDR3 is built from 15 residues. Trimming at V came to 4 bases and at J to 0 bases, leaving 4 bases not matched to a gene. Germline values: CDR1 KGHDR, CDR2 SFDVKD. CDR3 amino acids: CATSDPTGVSYEQYF. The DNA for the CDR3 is TGTGCCACCAGTGACCCGACAGGGGTCTCCTACGAGCAGTACTTC.

Here the CDR3 reads CASGNGAISYF. In DNA, the CDR3 is TGTGCCAGCGGGAATGGGGCTATATCTTACTTC. This rearrangement joins TRBV6-2 or TRBV6-3 to TRBJ2-5; tentatively, D is TRBD1 (5 bases). V lost 8 bases, J lost 14 bases, and 18 bases lay in between. Per the germline V gene, CDR1 is MNHEY and CDR2 is SVGEGT. The CDR3 extends over 11 amino acids.

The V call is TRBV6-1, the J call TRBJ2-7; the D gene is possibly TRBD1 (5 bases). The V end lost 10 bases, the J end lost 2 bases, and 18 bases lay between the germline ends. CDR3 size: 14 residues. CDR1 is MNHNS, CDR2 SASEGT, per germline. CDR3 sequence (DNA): TGTGCCACCCAAATACAGGTGGACCCCTACGAGCAGTACTTC. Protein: CATQIQVDPYEQYF.

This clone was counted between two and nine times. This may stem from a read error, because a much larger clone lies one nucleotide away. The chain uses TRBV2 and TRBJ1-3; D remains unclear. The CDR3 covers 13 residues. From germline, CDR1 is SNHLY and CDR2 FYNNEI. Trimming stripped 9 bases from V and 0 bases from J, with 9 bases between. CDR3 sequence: CASYLPSGNTIYF. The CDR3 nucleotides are TGTGCCAGTTACCTTCCCTCTGGAAACACCATATATTTT.

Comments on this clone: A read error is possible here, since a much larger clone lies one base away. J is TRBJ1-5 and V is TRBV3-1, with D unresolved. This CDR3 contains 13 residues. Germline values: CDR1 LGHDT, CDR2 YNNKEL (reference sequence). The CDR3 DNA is TGTGTCAGCAGCGCAGGCTACAATCAGCCCCAGCATTTT. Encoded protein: CVSSAGYNQPQHF.

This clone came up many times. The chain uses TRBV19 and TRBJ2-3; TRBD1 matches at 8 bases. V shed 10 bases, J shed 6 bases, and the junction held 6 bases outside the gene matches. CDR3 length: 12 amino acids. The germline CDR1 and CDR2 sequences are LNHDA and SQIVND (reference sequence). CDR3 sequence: CATQTGVDTQYF. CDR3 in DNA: TGTGCCACTCAGACAGGGGTTGATACGCAGTATTTT.

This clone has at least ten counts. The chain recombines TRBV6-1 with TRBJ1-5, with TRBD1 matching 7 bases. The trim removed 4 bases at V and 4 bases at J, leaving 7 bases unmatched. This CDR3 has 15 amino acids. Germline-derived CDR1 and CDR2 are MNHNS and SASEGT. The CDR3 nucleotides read TGTGCCAGCAGTGTTACCGGGACAGCTAATCAGCCCCAGCATTTT. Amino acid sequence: CASSVTGTANQPQHF.

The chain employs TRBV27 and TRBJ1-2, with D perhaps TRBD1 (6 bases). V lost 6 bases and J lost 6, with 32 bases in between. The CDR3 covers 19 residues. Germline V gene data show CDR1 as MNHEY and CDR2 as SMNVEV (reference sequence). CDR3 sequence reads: CASRRDRGRGGSTTDGYTF. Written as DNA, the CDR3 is TGTGCCAGCAGACGAGATCGGGGCAGGGGTGGCTCAACGACGGATGGCTACACCTTC.

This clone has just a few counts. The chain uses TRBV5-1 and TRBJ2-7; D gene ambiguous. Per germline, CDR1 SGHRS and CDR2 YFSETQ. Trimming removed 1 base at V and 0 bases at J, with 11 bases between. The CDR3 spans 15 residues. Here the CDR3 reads CASSLRWASSYEQYF. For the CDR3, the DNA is TGCGCCAGCAGCTTGAGATGGGCGAGCTCCTACGAGCAGTACTTC. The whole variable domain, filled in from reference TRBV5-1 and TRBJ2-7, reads KAGVTQTPRYLIKTRGQQVTLSCSPISGHRSVSWYQQTPGQGLQFLFEYFSETQRNKGNFPGRFSGRQFSNSRSEMNVSTLELGDSALYLCASSLRWASSYEQYFGPGTRLTVT.

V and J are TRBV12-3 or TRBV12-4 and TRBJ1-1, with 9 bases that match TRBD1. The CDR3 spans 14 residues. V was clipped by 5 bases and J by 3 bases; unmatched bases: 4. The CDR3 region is CASSNRGLDTEAFF. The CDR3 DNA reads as TGTGCCAGCAGTAACAGGGGGCTTGACACTGAAGCTTTCTTT.

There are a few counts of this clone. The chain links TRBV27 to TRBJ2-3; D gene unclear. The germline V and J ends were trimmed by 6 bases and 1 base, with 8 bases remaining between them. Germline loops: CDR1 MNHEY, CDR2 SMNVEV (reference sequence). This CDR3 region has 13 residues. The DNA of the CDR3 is TGTGCCAGCAGCAGGTACGGCACAGATACGCAGTATTTT. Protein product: CASSRYGTDTQYF.

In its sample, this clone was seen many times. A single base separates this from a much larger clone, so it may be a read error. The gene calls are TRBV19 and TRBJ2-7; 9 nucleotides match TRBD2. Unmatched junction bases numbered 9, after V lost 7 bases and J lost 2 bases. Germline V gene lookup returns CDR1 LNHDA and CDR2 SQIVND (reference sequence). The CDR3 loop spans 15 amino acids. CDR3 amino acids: CASNISLAGPYEQYF. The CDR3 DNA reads TGTGCCAGTAATATCTCACTAGCGGGCCCCTACGAGCAGTACTTC.

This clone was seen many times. CDR3: CASSSWGGITEAFF. The CDR3 DNA follows: TGTGCCAGCAGTTCATGGGGGGGAATCACTGAAGCTTTCTTT. This chain links TRBV12-3 or TRBV12-4 with TRBJ1-1, with D possibly TRBD1 on 5 matching bases. Deletions cut 4 bases from V and 4 bases from J, with 13 bases between. The CDR3 extends over 14 amino acids.

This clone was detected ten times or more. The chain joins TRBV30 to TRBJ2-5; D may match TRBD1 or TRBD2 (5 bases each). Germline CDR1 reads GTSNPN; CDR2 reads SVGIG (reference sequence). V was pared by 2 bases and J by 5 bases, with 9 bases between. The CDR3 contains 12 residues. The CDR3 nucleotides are TGTGCCTGGAGTAGTGGGGGTGAGACCCAGTACTTC. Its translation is CAWSSGGETQYF.

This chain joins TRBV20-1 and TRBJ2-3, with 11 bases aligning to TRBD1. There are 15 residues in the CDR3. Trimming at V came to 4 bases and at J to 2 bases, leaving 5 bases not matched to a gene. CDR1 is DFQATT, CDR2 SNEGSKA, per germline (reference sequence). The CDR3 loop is CSAKPGQGDTDTQYF. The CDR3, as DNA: TGCAGTGCTAAACCGGGACAGGGGGACACAGATACGCAGTATTTT.

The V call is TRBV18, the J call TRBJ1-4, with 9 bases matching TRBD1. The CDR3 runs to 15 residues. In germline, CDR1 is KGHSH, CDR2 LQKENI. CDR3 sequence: CSISPDGGQGKKLFF. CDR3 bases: TGTTCCATCTCACCAGACGGGGGACAGGGCAAAAAACTGTTTTTT. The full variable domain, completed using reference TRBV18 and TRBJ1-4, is NAGVMQNPRHLVRRRGQEARLRCSPMKGHSHVYWYRQLPEEGLKFMVYLQKENIIDESGMPKERFSAEFPKEGPSILRIQQVVRGDSAAYFCSISPDGGQGKKLFFGSGTQLSVL.

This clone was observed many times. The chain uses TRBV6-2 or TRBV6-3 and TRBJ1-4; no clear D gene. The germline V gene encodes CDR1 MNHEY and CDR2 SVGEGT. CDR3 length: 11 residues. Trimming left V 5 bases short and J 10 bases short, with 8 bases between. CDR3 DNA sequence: TGTGCCAGCAGTCTGATGGGAAAACTGTTTTTT. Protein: CASSLMGKLFF.